This T cell receptor (beta chain) is drawn from a study of T cell responses to AZD1222 COVID-19 vaccine. Study results and caveats: Donor demographics were predominantly white British with a female majority; clonal diversity may be underestimated. Among spike-specific TCRs, nearly half reportedly target unmutated variant regions. Increases in Spike-specific TCR breadth and depth were seen after two AZD1222 doses.

Clones were read by immunoSEQ multiplex PCR, and TCRdb kept only the in-frame ones, dropping some. The sample carries 100,000 or so clones, 88% recorded once. Regarding this clone: Its antigen is currently unknown.

The origin of this receptor is an adult in good health. This specimen consisted of peripheral blood, obtained on day 0 of AZD1222 vaccination.

The DNA for the CDR3 is TGTGCCAGCAGTCGGACAAATTCACCCCTCCACTTT. As protein: CASSRTNSPLHF. The rearrangement joins TRBV6-2 or TRBV6-3 to TRBJ1-6; TRBD1 might be the D (5 bases). V lost 5 bases to trimming and J lost 7 bases, with 6 bases between them. Germline V gene data show CDR1 as MNHEY and CDR2 as SVGEGT. There are 12 residues in the CDR3.